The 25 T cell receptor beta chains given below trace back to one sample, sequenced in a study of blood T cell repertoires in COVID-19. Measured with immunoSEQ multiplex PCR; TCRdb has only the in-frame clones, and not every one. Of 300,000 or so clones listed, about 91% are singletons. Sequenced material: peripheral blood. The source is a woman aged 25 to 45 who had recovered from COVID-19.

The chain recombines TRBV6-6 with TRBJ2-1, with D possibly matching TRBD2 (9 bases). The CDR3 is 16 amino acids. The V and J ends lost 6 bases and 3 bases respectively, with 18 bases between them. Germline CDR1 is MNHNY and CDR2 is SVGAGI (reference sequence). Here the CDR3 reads CASSQGAAGGYNEQFF. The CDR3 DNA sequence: TGTGCCAGCAGCCAGGGGGCAGCGGGGGGCTACAATGAGCAGTTCTTC.

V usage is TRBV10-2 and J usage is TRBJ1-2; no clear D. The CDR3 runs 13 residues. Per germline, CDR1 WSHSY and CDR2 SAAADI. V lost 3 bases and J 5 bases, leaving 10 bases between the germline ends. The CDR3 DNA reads TGCGCCAGCAGTGATTGGAGCCCTTATGGCTACACCTTC. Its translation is CASSDWSPYGYTF.

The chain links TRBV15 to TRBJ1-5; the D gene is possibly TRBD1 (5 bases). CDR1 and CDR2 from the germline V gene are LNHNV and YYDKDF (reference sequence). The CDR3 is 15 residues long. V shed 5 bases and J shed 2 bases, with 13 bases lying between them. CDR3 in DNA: TGTGCCACCAGCCCTCGGGGAGGGGGCAATCAGCCCCAGCATTTT. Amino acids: CATSPRGGGNQPQHF.

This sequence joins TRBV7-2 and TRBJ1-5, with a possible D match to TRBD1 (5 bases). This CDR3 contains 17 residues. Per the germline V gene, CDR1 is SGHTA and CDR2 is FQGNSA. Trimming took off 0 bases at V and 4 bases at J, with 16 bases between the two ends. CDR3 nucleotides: TGTGCCAGCAGCTTAGCACGTGGCAGGGCCTCAAATCAGCCCCAGCATTTT. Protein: CASSLARGRASNQPQHF.

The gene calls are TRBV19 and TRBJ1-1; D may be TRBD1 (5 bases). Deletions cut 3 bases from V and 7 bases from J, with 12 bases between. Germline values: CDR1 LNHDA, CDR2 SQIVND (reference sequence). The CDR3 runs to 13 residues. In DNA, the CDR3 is TGTGCCAGTAGTATGTCGGCAGGGATTGAAGCTTTCTTT. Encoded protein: CASSMSAGIEAFF.

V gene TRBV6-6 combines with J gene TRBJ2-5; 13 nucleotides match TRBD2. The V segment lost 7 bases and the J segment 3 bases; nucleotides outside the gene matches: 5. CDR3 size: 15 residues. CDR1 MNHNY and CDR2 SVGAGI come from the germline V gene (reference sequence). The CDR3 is CASILTSGGKETQYF. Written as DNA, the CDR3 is TGTGCCAGCATTTTGACTAGCGGGGGGAAAGAGACCCAGTACTTC.

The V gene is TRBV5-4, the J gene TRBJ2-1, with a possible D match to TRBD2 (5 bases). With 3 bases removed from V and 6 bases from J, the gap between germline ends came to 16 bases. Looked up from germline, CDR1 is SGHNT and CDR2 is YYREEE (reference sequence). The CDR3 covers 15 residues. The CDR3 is CASSSMTRGLNEQFF. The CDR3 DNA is TGTGCCAGCAGCTCCATGACCCGAGGGCTCAATGAGCAGTTCTTC. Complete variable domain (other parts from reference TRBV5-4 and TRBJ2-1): ETGVTQSPTHLIKTRGQQVTLRCSSQSGHNTVSWYQQALGQGPQFIFQYYREEENGRGNFPPRFSGLQFPNYSSELNVNALELDDSALYLCASSSMTRGLNEQFFGPGTRLTVL.

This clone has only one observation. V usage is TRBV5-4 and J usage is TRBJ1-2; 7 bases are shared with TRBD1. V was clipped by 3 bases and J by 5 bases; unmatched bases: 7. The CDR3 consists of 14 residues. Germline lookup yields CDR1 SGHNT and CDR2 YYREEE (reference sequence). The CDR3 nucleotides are TGTGCCAGCAGCTCAGGGGGATTACTATATGGCTACACCTTC. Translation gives CASSSGGLLYGYTF.

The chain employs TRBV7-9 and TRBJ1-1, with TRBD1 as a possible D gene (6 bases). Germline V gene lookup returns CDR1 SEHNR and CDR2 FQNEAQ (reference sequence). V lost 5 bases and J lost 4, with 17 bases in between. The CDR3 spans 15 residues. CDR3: CASSRKGHLGTEAFF. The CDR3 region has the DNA TGTGCCAGCAGCAGAAAGGGACACCTGGGCACTGAAGCTTTCTTT.

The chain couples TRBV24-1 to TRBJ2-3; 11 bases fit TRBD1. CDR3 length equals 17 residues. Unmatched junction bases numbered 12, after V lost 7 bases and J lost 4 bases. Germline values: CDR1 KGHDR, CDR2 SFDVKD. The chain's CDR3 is CATSPPSGTGGPDTQYF. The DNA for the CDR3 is TGTGCCACCAGCCCACCGTCCGGGACAGGGGGACCAGATACGCAGTATTTT.

The CDR3: CASSPSLEGVIEKLFF. The CDR3 DNA reads as TGTGCCAGCAGCCCTAGCCTAGAGGGCGTGATCGAAAAACTGTTTTTT. J is TRBJ1-4 and V is TRBV9; no clear D gene. The V gene lost 4 bases and the J gene lost 8 bases, with 21 bases spanning the gap. The CDR3 loop spans 16 amino acids. CDR1 is SGDLS, CDR2 YYNGEE, per germline. Using reference TRBV9 and TRBJ1-4 for the parts outside the CDR3, the full variable domain is DSGVTQTPKHLITATGQRVTLRCSPRSGDLSVYWYQQSLDQGLQFLIQYYNGEERAKGNILERFSAQQFPDLHSELNLSSLELGDSALYFCASSPSLEGVIEKLFFGSGTQLSVL.

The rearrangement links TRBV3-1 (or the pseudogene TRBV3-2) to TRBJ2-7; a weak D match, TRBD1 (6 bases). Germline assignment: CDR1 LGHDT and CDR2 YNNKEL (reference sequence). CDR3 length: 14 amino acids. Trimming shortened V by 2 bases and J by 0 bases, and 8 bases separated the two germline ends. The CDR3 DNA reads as TGTGCCAGCAGCCAATGGACAGCCTCCTACGAGCAGTACTTC. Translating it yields CASSQWTASYEQYF.

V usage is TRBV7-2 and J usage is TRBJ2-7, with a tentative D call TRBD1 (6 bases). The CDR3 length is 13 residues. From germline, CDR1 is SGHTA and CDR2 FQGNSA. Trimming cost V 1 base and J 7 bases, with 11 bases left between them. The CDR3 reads CASSLVGAWEQYF. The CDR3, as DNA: TGTGCCAGCAGCTTAGTGGGGGCGTGGGAGCAGTACTTC.

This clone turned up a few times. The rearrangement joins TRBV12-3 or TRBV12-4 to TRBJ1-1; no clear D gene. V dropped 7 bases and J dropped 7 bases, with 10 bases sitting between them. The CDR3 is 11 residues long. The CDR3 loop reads CASTFKREAFF. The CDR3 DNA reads TGTGCCAGCACCTTTAAGCGTGAAGCTTTCTTT.

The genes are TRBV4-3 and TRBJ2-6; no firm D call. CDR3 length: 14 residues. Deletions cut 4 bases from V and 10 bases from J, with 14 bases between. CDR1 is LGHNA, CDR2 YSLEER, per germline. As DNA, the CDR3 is TGCGCCAGCAGCCTGACACGAGTTGGGAACGTCCTGACTTTC. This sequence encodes CASSLTRVGNVLTF.

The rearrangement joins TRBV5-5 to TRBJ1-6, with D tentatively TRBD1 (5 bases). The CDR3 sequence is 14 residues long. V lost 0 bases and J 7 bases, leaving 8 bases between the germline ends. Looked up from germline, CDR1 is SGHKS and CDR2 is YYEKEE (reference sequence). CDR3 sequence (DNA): TGTGCCAGCAGCTTGGGACAGACAAATTCACCCCTCCACTTT. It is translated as CASSLGQTNSPLHF.

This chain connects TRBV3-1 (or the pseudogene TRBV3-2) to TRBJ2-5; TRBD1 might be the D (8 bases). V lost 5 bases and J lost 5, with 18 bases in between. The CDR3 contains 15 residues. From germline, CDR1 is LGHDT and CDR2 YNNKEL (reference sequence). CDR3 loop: CASSFRGDRRETQYF. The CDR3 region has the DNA TGTGCCAGCAGCTTCCGGGGGGACAGGAGGGAGACCCAGTACTTC.

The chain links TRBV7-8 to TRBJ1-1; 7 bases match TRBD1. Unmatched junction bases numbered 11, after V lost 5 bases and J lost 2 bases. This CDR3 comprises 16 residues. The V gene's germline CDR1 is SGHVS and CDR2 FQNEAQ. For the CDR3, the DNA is TGTGCCAGCAGCCCGGGACAGTATGGCTTAAACACTGAAGCTTTCTTT. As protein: CASSPGQYGLNTEAFF.

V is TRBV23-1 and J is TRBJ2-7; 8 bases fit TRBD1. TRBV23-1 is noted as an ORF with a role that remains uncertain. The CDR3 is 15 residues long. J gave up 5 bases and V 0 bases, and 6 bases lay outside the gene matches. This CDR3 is CASSQSSRGRDEQYF. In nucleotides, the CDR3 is TGCGCCAGCAGTCAATCGAGCAGGGGGCGGGACGAGCAGTACTTC.

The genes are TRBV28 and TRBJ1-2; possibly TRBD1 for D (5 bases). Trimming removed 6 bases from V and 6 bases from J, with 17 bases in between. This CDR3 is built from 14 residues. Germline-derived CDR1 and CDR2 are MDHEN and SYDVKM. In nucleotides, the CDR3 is TGTGCCAGCAGGCTGGACAATGCGGGACATGGCTACACCTTC. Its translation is CASRLDNAGHGYTF.

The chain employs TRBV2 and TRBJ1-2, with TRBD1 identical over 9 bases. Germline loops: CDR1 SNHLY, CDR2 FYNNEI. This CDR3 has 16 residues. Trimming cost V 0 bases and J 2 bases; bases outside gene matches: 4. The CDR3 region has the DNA TGTGCCAGCAGTGAAGCCCACAGGGGGCCAAACTATGGCTACACCTTC. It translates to CASSEAHRGPNYGYTF. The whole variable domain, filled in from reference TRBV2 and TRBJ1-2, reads EPEVTQTPSHQVTQMGQEVILRCVPISNHLYFYWYRQILGQKVEFLVSFYNNEISEKSEIFDDQFSVERPDGSNFTLKIRSTKLEDSAMYFCASSEAHRGPNYGYTFGSGTRLTVV.

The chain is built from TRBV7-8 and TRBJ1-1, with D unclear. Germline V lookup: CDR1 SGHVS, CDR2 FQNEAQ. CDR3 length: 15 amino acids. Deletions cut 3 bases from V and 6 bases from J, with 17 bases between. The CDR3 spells CASSFRPPLGAEAFF. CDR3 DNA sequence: TGTGCCAGCAGCTTTAGGCCGCCCCTTGGAGCTGAAGCTTTCTTT. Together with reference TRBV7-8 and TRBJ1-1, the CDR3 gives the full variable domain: GAGVSQSPRYKVAKRGQDVALRCDPISGHVSLFWYQQALGQGPEFLTYFQNEAQLDKSGLPSDRFFAERPEGSVSTLKIQRTQQEDSAVYLCASSFRPPLGAEAFFGQGTRLTVV.

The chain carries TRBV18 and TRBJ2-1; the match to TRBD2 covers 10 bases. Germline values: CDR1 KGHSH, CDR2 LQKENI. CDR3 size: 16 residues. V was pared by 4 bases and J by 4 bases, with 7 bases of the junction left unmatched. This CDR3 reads CASSRFTSGVYNEQFF. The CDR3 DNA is TGTGCCAGCTCACGTTTCACTAGCGGGGTTTACAATGAGCAGTTCTTC.

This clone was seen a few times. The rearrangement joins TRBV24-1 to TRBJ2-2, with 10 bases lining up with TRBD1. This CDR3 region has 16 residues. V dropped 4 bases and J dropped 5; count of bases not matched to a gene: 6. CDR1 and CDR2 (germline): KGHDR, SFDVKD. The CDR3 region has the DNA TGTGCCACCAGTGACAGGGACAGGGGAGGGACCGGGGAGCTGTTTTTT. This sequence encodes CATSDRDRGGTGELFF.

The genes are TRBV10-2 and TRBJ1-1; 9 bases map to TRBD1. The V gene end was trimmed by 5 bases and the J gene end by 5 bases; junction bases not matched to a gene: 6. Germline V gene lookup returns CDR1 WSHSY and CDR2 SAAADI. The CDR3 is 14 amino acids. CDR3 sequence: CASSQGQGLTEAFF. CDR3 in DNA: TGCGCCAGCAGTCAGGGACAGGGTTTGACTGAAGCTTTCTTT.